This TCR delta chain stems from a study of gamma-delta T cells after stem cell transplantation. TCRdb used CATT to re-call clones from the RT-PCR reads. The sample includes a few thousand delta-chain clones, about 30% seen only once; the top ten take around 40%. There are 19 residues in the CDR3. Trimming left V 0 bases short and J 8 bases short, with 32 bases between. Looked up from germline, CDR1 is NSMFDY and CDR2 is ISSIKDK. Sequencing was done on a sample of gamma-delta T cells. The sequence was collected from a human donor. It is not recorded whose cells these are; they may come from a transplant donor. This chain joins TRAV29/DV5 and TRDJ1, with D possibly TRDD3 on 6 matching bases. The CDR3 protein is CAASGRGVAGDQRATKLIF. The CDR3 DNA is TGTGCAGCAAGCGGCCGTGGGGTGGCTGGGGACCAACGCGCAACAAAACTCATCTTT.